The 14 T cell receptor beta chains reported below all come from one sample, sequenced in a study of human T cells and chemical hapten exposure. TCRdb redid the calling of the RACE reads with MiXCR, one entry per CDR3 protein. The sample carries some 200,000 distinct CDR3 sequences, around 22% recorded once. Time point here: patch test 1, 2 weeks after DPC sensitization. Documented treatment: therapeutic diphenylcyclopropenone sensitization with weekly scalp DPC. Sequencing was performed on whole blood, taken in connection with sensitization to the hapten diphenylcyclopropenone (DPC). The receptors were gathered from a woman between 45 and 60 years old with alopecia areata. Some clones in this sample may be carry-over from other donors' samples.

In its sample, this clonotype was seen many times. The V gene is TRBV5-1, the J gene TRBJ1-1; a possible D gene is TRBD1 (5 bases). V was cut by 2 bases and J by 5 bases, with 13 bases left in between. CDR1 SGHRS and CDR2 YFSETQ come from the germline V gene. The CDR3 runs 14 residues. CDR3 in amino acids: CASSLGPGNTEAFF. The DNA for the CDR3 is TGCGCCAGCAGCTTAGGCCCAGGGAATACTGAAGCTTTCTTT.

This clonotype was counted only a few times. The CDR3 here is CASSLLTGANYNEQFF. The CDR3 nucleotides read TGTGCCAGCAGCCTGTTGACAGGGGCGAACTACAATGAGCAGTTCTTC. The chain recombines TRBV7-9 with TRBJ2-1, with TRBD1 matching over 8 bases. The V and J ends lost 5 bases and 3 bases, in that order; junction bases with no gene match: 9. Germline assignment: CDR1 SEHNR and CDR2 FQNEAQ (reference sequence). The CDR3 runs to 16 residues.

The J gene is TRBJ2-1, the V gene TRBV5-6; TRBD2 is a possible D gene (5 bases). Trimming left V 7 bases short and J 8 bases short, with 10 bases between. Germline V lookup: CDR1 SGHDT, CDR2 YYEEEE. The CDR3 sequence is 11 residues long. The CDR3 sequence: CASVAFHEQFF. The CDR3 nucleotides are TGTGCCAGCGTAGCGTTCCATGAGCAGTTCTTC.

This clonotype turned up a few times. The chain carries TRBV11-2 and TRBJ1-1; D is ambiguous. The ends were cut back, 3 bases at V and 6 bases at J, with 5 bases in the middle. The CDR3 totals 11 residues. From germline, CDR1 is SGHAT and CDR2 FQNNGV. The CDR3 loop reads CASSLSSEAFF. As DNA, the CDR3 is TGTGCCAGCAGCTTGTCTTCTGAAGCTTTCTTT.

This clonotype was picked up a small number of times. J is TRBJ2-1 and V is TRBV4-2, with 8 bases lining up with TRBD1. Germline trimming cut 4 bases from V and 8 bases from J; bases unmatched to any gene: 13. In germline, CDR1 is LGHNA, CDR2 YNFKEQ. There are 16 residues in the CDR3. DNA for the CDR3: TGTGCCAGCAGCCGACCCCAGGGGGCGCAGGGGGATGAGCAGTTCTTC. It translates to CASSRPQGAQGDEQFF.

The chain uses TRBV5-1 and TRBJ1-2, with 7 bases lining up with TRBD1. The V gene's germline CDR1 is SGHRS and CDR2 YFSETQ. The CDR3 loop spans 14 amino acids. V lost 4 bases and J lost 2; bases outside the gene matches: 5. DNA of the CDR3: TGCGCCAGCAGCCCAAGGGACAGAAACTATGGCTACACCTTC. Its translation is CASSPRDRNYGYTF.

This clonotype has just a few counts. The chain employs TRBV5-1 and TRBJ1-5; D is undetermined. Germline V gives CDR1 SGHRS, CDR2 YFSETQ. The ends were cut back, 4 bases at V and 0 bases at J, with 8 bases in the middle. The CDR3 is 14 residues long. Written as DNA, the CDR3 is TGCGCCAGCAGCCCGGACTATAGCAATCAGCCCCAGCATTTT. This sequence encodes CASSPDYSNQPQHF.

This clonotype has a handful of counts. V usage is TRBV7-9 and J usage is TRBJ2-2, with 14 bases identical to TRBD2. CDR3 length equals 19 residues. The ends lost 1 base at V and 2 bases at J; junction bases unmatched: 6. Per the germline V gene, CDR1 is SEHNR and CDR2 is FQNEAQ (reference sequence). DNA for the CDR3: TGTGCCAGCAGCTTAGTATCGGGACTAGCGGGGGCCAACACCGGGGAGCTGTTTTTT. This gives the protein CASSLVSGLAGANTGELFF.

This clonotype was counted between two and nine times. The V call is TRBV5-1, the J call TRBJ2-1; D possibly matches TRBD1 or TRBD2 (5 bases each). V was shortened by 5 bases and J by 8 bases, with 20 bases between the two germline ends. The CDR3 sequence is 15 residues long. Germline V gene data show CDR1 as SGHRS and CDR2 as YFSETQ. The CDR3: CASRSGPTVVDEQFF. CDR3 DNA sequence: TGCGCCAGCAGATCGGGACCGACCGTTGTTGATGAGCAGTTCTTC.

V is TRBV7-3 and J is TRBJ2-5; TRBD2 aligns across 8 bases. The CDR3 length is 15 residues. From germline, CDR1 is SGHTA and CDR2 FQGTGA. V trimming: 4 bases; J trimming: 4 bases; junction bases outside the gene matches: 8. CDR3 coding DNA: TGTGCCAGCAGCTCTCGGGCGGGGGGCGCAGAGACCCAGTACTTC. This codes for CASSSRAGGAETQYF.

This clonotype occurred a few times. V and J are TRBV20-1 and TRBJ1-4; 9 positions agree with TRBD1. The CDR3 sequence is 13 residues long. With V trimmed by 3 bases and J by 6 bases, 2 bases remained unmatched. Germline values: CDR1 DFQATT, CDR2 SNEGSKA (reference sequence). This CDR3 is CSASGTGHEKLFF. CDR3 coding DNA: TGCAGTGCTAGTGGGACAGGGCATGAAAAACTGTTTTTT.

This clonotype turned up a few times. The rearrangement uses TRBV19 and TRBJ2-7, with 14 bases matching TRBD2. The V segment lost 5 bases and the J segment 3 bases; nucleotides outside the gene matches: 6. Germline V lookup: CDR1 LNHDA, CDR2 SQIVND (reference sequence). CDR3 length: 16 amino acids. Here the CDR3 DNA reads TGTGCCAGTAGTCCAGGGACTAGCGGGAGCTACTACGAGCAGTACTTC. This codes for CASSPGTSGSYYEQYF.

This chain joins TRBV29-1 and TRBJ2-7, with 8 bases identical to TRBD2. The V gene end was trimmed by 4 bases and the J gene end by 2 bases; junction bases not matched to a gene: 10. This CDR3 is 15 amino acids long. The germline CDR1 and CDR2 sequences are SQVTM and ANQGSEA. CDR3 sequence reads: CSVGGRAGVTYEQYF. The CDR3 DNA reads TGCAGCGTTGGTGGACGAGCGGGAGTGACCTACGAGCAGTACTTC.

V gene TRBV28 combines with J gene TRBJ2-7, with 7 bases aligning to TRBD1. The V segment lost 5 bases and the J segment 6 bases; nucleotides outside the gene matches: 13. This CDR3 has 15 amino acids. The V gene's germline CDR1 is MDHEN and CDR2 SYDVKM. CDR3 protein: CASSDSDRVIGEQYF. DNA for the CDR3: TGTGCCAGCAGTGATTCAGACAGGGTTATTGGCGAGCAGTACTTC.